The 25 T cell receptor beta chains below come from one sample, sequenced in a study of PD-1 blockade in mismatch repair-deficient tumors. Profiled with immunoSEQ multiplex PCR; TCRdb holds only in-frame clones, not every one. Of 130,000 or so clones detected, 70% to 90% appear once; the ten largest clones hold approximately 13%. This specimen was peripheral blood, taken 44 weeks after starting pembrolizumab. These receptors all stem from an adult with mismatch repair-deficient cancer.

J is TRBJ2-5 and V is TRBV9, with 10 bases fitting TRBD2. The ends lost 3 bases at V and 5 bases at J; junction bases unmatched: 10. In germline, CDR1 is SGDLS, CDR2 YYNGEE. This CDR3 has 16 amino acids. Written as DNA, the CDR3 is TGTGCCAGCAGCGAGGAGTTAGCGGGAGGAGGCGAGACCCAGTACTTC. Translating gives CASSEELAGGGETQYF. Variable domain in full (rest from reference TRBV9 and TRBJ2-5): DSGVTQTPKHLITATGQRVTLRCSPRSGDLSVYWYQQSLDQGLQFLIQYYNGEERAKGNILERFSAQQFPDLHSELNLSSLELGDSALYFCASSEELAGGGETQYFGPGTRLLVL.

This clone was observed a handful of times. The chain has TRBV6-5 and TRBJ1-3; TRBD1 matches 7 bases. From germline, CDR1 is MNHEY and CDR2 SVGAGI. The CDR3 has 15 amino acids. The V segment lost 6 bases and the J segment 2 bases; nucleotides outside the gene matches: 7. The CDR3 region has the DNA TGTGCCAGCAGGACAGGGTTTGGGCCTGGAAACACCATATATTTT. It translates to CASRTGFGPGNTIYF.

The V call is TRBV28, the J call TRBJ1-5; D might be TRBD1 (6 bases). CDR1 and CDR2 (germline): MDHEN, SYDVKM. The CDR3 loop spans 16 amino acids. V was cut by 2 bases and J by 4 bases, with 15 bases left in between. In DNA form, the CDR3 reads TGTGCCAGCAGTTTAGGTTTATTGGGGGCGAATCAGCCCCAGCATTTT. Amino acids: CASSLGLLGANQPQHF.

A single count supports this clone. The chain couples TRBV4-1 to TRBJ2-3; TRBD2 aligns across 10 bases. Germline values: CDR1 MGHRA, CDR2 YSYEKL. This CDR3 region has 17 residues. J gave up 3 bases and V 2 bases, and 8 bases lay outside the gene matches. The CDR3 reads CASSQRLLAGPTDTQYF. CDR3 nucleotides: TGCGCCAGCAGCCAAAGACTACTAGCGGGACCGACAGATACGCAGTATTTT.

The J gene is TRBJ2-1, the V gene TRBV5-1; D may be TRBD2 (6 bases). Trimming removed 0 bases from V and 12 bases from J, with 22 bases in between. Germline CDR1 and CDR2: SGHRS and YFSETQ. This CDR3 region has 16 residues. The CDR3 coding sequence is TGCGCCAGCAGCTTGGACCTGGTAGAGTCAGACGGGGGGCAGTTCTTC. This sequence encodes CASSLDLVESDGGQFF.

V usage is TRBV9 and J usage is TRBJ1-4, with 9 bases identical to TRBD1. Germline assignment: CDR1 SGDLS and CDR2 YYNGEE. The length of the CDR3 is 14 residues. Germline trimming cut 3 bases from V and 7 bases from J; bases unmatched to any gene: 4. CDR3 coding DNA: TGTGCCAGCAGCGCGACAGGGGGGAGTGAAAAACTGTTTTTT. It encodes CASSATGGSEKLFF.

This chain uses TRBV5-1 with TRBJ2-2; 9 bases line up with TRBD1. The CDR3 contains 15 residues. Per germline, CDR1 SGHRS and CDR2 YFSETQ. V shed 4 bases, J shed 5 bases, and the junction held 6 bases outside the gene matches. CDR3 DNA sequence: TGCGCCAGCAGCCAGGGGGACAGGGTGACCGGGGAGCTGTTTTTT. It is translated as CASSQGDRVTGELFF.

The rearrangement uses TRBV19 and TRBJ2-1; 10 nucleotides match TRBD2. Germline V gene data show CDR1 as LNHDA and CDR2 as SQIVND (reference sequence). CDR3 length equals 15 residues. V gave up 5 bases and J gave up 3 bases; unmatched junction bases: 4. This chain's CDR3 is CASSPSGRVYNEQFF. DNA for the CDR3: TGTGCCAGTAGTCCCAGCGGGAGGGTCTACAATGAGCAGTTCTTC. Full variable domain (rest looked up from reference TRBV19 and TRBJ2-1): DGGITQSPKYLFRKEGQNVTLSCEQNLNHDAMYWYRQDPGQGLRLIYYSQIVNDFQKGDIAEGYSVSREKKESFPLTVTSAQKNPTAFYLCASSPSGRVYNEQFFGPGTRLTVL.

This chain links TRBV7-9 with TRBJ2-2; possibly TRBD1 or TRBD2 for D (7 bases each). CDR1 is SEHNR and CDR2 is FQNEAQ in the germline V gene (reference sequence). The ends were cut back, 5 bases at V and 5 bases at J, with 12 bases in the middle. The CDR3 length is 14 residues. CDR3 region: CASSRQGGTGELFF. The DNA of the CDR3 is TGTGCCAGCAGCCGACAGGGAGGGACCGGGGAGCTGTTTTTT.

This sequence joins TRBV27 and TRBJ1-2; the D is unclear. Germline values: CDR1 MNHEY, CDR2 SMNVEV (reference sequence). V was shortened by 3 bases and J by 7 bases, with 15 bases between the two germline ends. The CDR3 is made up of 14 amino acids. CDR3 sequence reads: CASSFLGPSGGYTF. CDR3 DNA: TGTGCCAGCAGTTTTTTAGGACCTTCTGGTGGCTACACCTTC.

The genes are TRBV30 and TRBJ2-3, with 8 bases aligning to TRBD1. Trimming cost V 4 bases and J 1 base; bases outside gene matches: 7. In germline, CDR1 is GTSNPN, CDR2 SVGIG (reference sequence). The CDR3 loop spans 15 amino acids. The CDR3 sequence is CAWISTGGGTDTQYF. The CDR3, as DNA: TGTGCCTGGATTTCTACAGGGGGTGGCACAGATACGCAGTATTTT.

The chain employs TRBV5-6 and TRBJ2-7; D might be TRBD1 (6 bases). Trimming shortened V by 4 bases and J by 3 bases, and 17 bases separated the two germline ends. This CDR3 has 15 amino acids. CDR1 and CDR2 from the germline V gene are SGHDT and YYEEEE. The CDR3 region has the DNA TGTGCCAGCAGCCTAAGATGGGGGCAAGTCTACGAGCAGTACTTC. It encodes CASSLRWGQVYEQYF.

This chain connects TRBV27 to TRBJ2-5; D unclear. This CDR3 has 11 amino acids. With 8 bases removed from V and 4 bases from J, the gap between germline ends came to 8 bases. Looked up from germline, CDR1 is MNHEY and CDR2 is SMNVEV (reference sequence). The CDR3 region has the DNA TGTGCCAGCCGGCTGGGAGAGACCCAGTACTTC. Its translation is CASRLGETQYF.

This chain connects TRBV7-2 to TRBJ2-5, with D unclear. V was shortened by 1 base and J by 2 bases, with 20 bases between the two germline ends. The CDR3 runs 18 residues. CDR1 is SGHTA, CDR2 FQGNSA, per germline. The CDR3 bases are TGTGCCAGCAGCTTAGAAAACAGCATTAGGTTGGGGCAAGAGACCCAGTACTTC. Translation: CASSLENSIRLGQETQYF.

The chain combines TRBV5-5 with TRBJ2-7, with 7 bases matching TRBD1. Germline CDR1 and CDR2: SGHKS and YYEKEE (reference sequence). The CDR3 runs to 16 residues. The J segment lost 5 bases and the V segment lost 6 bases, leaving 17 bases of the junction unmatched. CDR3 DNA sequence: TGTGCCAGCACCGACAGAATACGGGACAGCCCACACGAGCAGTACTTC. It is translated as CASTDRIRDSPHEQYF.

This clone was seen only once. The chain combines TRBV18 with TRBJ2-7, with 9 nucleotides matching TRBD1. The CDR3 is made up of 15 amino acids. Trimming removed 2 bases from V and 4 bases from J; junction bases left unmatched: 6. Germline CDR1 and CDR2: KGHSH and LQKENI. CDR3 in DNA: TGTGCCAGCTCACCAAAGGGACAGGGAGCTTACGAGCAGTACTTC. Encoded protein: CASSPKGQGAYEQYF.

The V gene is TRBV13, the J gene TRBJ2-1, with no clear D. This CDR3 region has 15 residues. Germline CDR1 is PRHDT and CDR2 is FYEKMQ (reference sequence). V dropped 2 bases and J dropped 0 bases, with 8 bases sitting between them. The CDR3 sequence is CASSLWSGSYNEQFF. The CDR3, as DNA: TGTGCCAGCAGCTTATGGTCTGGCTCCTACAATGAGCAGTTCTTC.

The V gene is TRBV5-4, the J gene TRBJ2-3; either TRBD1 or TRBD2 may fit D (5 bases each). This CDR3 spans 14 amino acids. Trimming pared 4 bases from V and 1 base from J, leaving 10 bases between. The germline V gene has CDR1 SGHNT and CDR2 YYREEE (reference sequence). CDR3 coding DNA: TGTGCCAGCAGCGACCGGGACCGCACAGATACGCAGTATTTT. This sequence encodes CASSDRDRTDTQYF.

V gene TRBV11-2 combines with J gene TRBJ2-7, with no clear D. This CDR3 spans 14 amino acids. Germline-derived CDR1 and CDR2 are SGHAT and FQNNGV. The V gene lost 0 bases and the J gene lost 3 bases, with 9 bases spanning the gap. The CDR3 sequence: CASSLDNPFYEQYF. CDR3 coding DNA: TGTGCCAGCAGCTTAGACAATCCGTTCTACGAGCAGTACTTC.

The V gene is TRBV30, the J gene TRBJ1-1; no firm D call. Germline-derived CDR1 and CDR2 are GTSNPN and SVGIG (reference sequence). With 4 bases removed from V and 0 bases from J, the gap between germline ends came to 21 bases. CDR3 size: 17 residues. CDR3: CAWIKSASSPLNTEAFF. CDR3 nucleotide sequence: TGTGCCTGGATTAAGTCTGCCTCCTCGCCACTGAACACTGAAGCTTTCTTT. Together with reference TRBV30 and TRBJ1-1, the CDR3 gives the full variable domain: SQTIHQWPATLVQPVGSPLSLECTVEGTSNPNLYWYRQAAGRGLQLLFYSVGIGQISSEVPQNLSASRPQDRQFILSSKKLLLSDSGFYLCAWIKSASSPLNTEAFFGQGTRLTVV.

The genes are TRBV30 and TRBJ1-2, with D unresolved. This CDR3 has 14 amino acids. V lost 2 bases and J 3 bases, leaving 13 bases between the germline ends. Germline V gene lookup returns CDR1 GTSNPN and CDR2 SVGIG (reference sequence). DNA for the CDR3: TGTGCCTGGAGTTTCGGGTGGGCGGACTATGGCTACACCTTC. Protein: CAWSFGWADYGYTF.

The chain has TRBV15 and TRBJ2-1; TRBD2 matches at 15 bases. Trimming took 5 bases from V and 0 from J; bases not matched to a gene: 8. CDR1 and CDR2 from the germline V gene are LNHNV and YYDKDF (reference sequence). This CDR3 region has 19 residues. The CDR3 DNA reads as TGTGCCACCAGCGCCCCCGGGACTAGCGGGAGGATCTCCTACAATGAGCAGTTCTTC. This gives the protein CATSAPGTSGRISYNEQFF.

This clone has more than one count but fewer than ten. V gene TRBV6-6 combines with J gene TRBJ1-2; D unresolved. The CDR3 is 13 residues long. Trimming removed 2 bases from V and 4 bases from J, with 8 bases in between. Germline V gene data show CDR1 as MNHNY and CDR2 as SVGAGI (reference sequence). CDR3 sequence reads: CASSYRAFYGYTF. CDR3 sequence (DNA): TGTGCCAGCAGTTACCGGGCCTTCTATGGCTACACCTTC.

The chain employs TRBV7-2 and TRBJ2-7; 14 nucleotides align to TRBD2. V shed 1 base and J 6 bases; nucleotides not matched to a gene: 5. In germline, CDR1 is SGHTA, CDR2 FQGNSA. This CDR3 has 16 residues. In DNA, the CDR3 is TGTGCCAGCAGCTTAGGGACTAGCGGGAGGCGAGGCGAGCAGTACTTC. Its translation is CASSLGTSGRRGEQYF.

The chain recombines TRBV28 with TRBJ2-2; D ambiguous. Trimming removed 3 bases at V and 3 bases at J, with 8 bases between. Germline-derived CDR1 and CDR2 are MDHEN and SYDVKM. The CDR3 covers 14 residues. CDR3 nucleotides: TGTGCCAGCAGTTTGAACACCTACACCGGGGAGCTGTTTTTT. This encodes CASSLNTYTGELFF.